A selection of T cell receptor beta chains follows, all from one sample in a study of blood T cell repertoires in COVID-19. Libraries were prepared by immunoSEQ multiplex PCR; TCRdb keeps only in-frame clonotypes and omits some of them. The sample lists about 160,000 clones, over 70% occurring once. The specimen was PBMCs or T cells enriched from blood (not recorded which). Receptors were obtained from an older woman who had recovered from COVID-19. Each CDR3 is given with its conserved first and last residue. D genes are given only for firm matches. Not all rows give a size; the values are once, few, many and, for expanded clones, a class.

d_gene: -
abundance: -
v_gene: TRBV4-2
j_gene: TRBJ2-3
CDR3aa: CASSQSYRDSTTDTQYF
CDR3nt: TGTGCCAGCAGCCAATCCTACCGGGACTCCACCACAGATACGCAGTATTTT

d_gene: -
abundance: -
v_gene: TRBV30
j_gene: TRBJ1-2
CDR3aa: CAWSGAVHGYTF
CDR3nt: TGTGCCTGGAGTGGGGCAGTCCATGGCTACACCTTC

d_gene: TRBD1
abundance: once
v_gene: TRBV19
j_gene: TRBJ1-1
CDR3aa: CASSTGGIEAFF
CDR3nt: TGTGCCAGTAGTACAGGGGGGATTGAAGCTTTCTTT

d_gene: -
abundance: few
v_gene: TRBV12-3/TRBV12-4
j_gene: TRBJ1-1
CDR3aa: CASSFAEAFF
CDR3nt: TGTGCCAGCAGTTTCGCTGAAGCTTTCTTT

d_gene: TRBD1
abundance: -
v_gene: TRBV6-5
j_gene: TRBJ1-4
CDR3aa: CASRRNRGDEKLFF
CDR3nt: TGTGCCAGTCGAAGAAACAGGGGGGATGAAAAACTGTTTTTT

d_gene: TRBD2
abundance: -
v_gene: TRBV18
j_gene: TRBJ2-5
CDR3aa: CASSPPSGETQYF
CDR3nt: TGTGCCAGCTCACCCCCTAGCGGAGAGACCCAGTACTTC

d_gene: TRBD1
abundance: few
v_gene: TRBV23-1
j_gene: TRBJ1-5
CDR3aa: CASSAQGARSNQPQHF
CDR3nt: TGCGCCAGCAGTGCACAGGGGGCTAGGAGCAATCAGCCCCAGCATTTT

d_gene: -
abundance: -
v_gene: TRBV2
j_gene: TRBJ1-1
CDR3aa: CASSGSVKNTEAFF
CDR3nt: TGTGCCAGCAGCGGTAGCGTGAAGAACACTGAAGCTTTCTTT

d_gene: TRBD2
abundance: -
v_gene: TRBV7-6
j_gene: TRBJ2-3
CDR3aa: CASSLAGSTSGGKADTQYF
CDR3nt: TGTGCCAGCAGCTTAGCGGGATCGACTAGCGGGGGGAAGGCAGATACGCAGTATTTT

d_gene: -
abundance: -
v_gene: TRBV28
j_gene: TRBJ2-5
CDR3aa: CASSFLPRLATQETQYF
CDR3nt: TGTGCCAGCAGTTTTCTCCCCCGCCTAGCGACTCAAGAGACCCAGTACTTC

d_gene: -
abundance: -
v_gene: TRBV6-6
j_gene: TRBJ2-5
CDR3aa: CASSSPTGKETQYF
CDR3nt: TGTGCCAGCAGCTCACCAACAGGGAAAGAGACCCAGTACTTC

d_gene: TRBD2
abundance: -
v_gene: TRBV28
j_gene: TRBJ2-7
CDR3aa: CASSTPRGDLYEQYF
CDR3nt: TGTGCCAGCAGTACTCCTCGGGGGGATCTCTACGAGCAGTACTTC

d_gene: -
abundance: -
v_gene: TRBV9
j_gene: TRBJ2-1
CDR3aa: CASSVTGSSYNEQFF
CDR3nt: TGTGCCAGCAGCGTCACAGGCAGCTCCTACAATGAGCAGTTCTTC

d_gene: TRBD2
abundance: -
v_gene: TRBV5-1
j_gene: TRBJ2-3
CDR3aa: CASSQRGYSDTQYF
CDR3nt: TGCGCCAGCAGCCAGCGGGGGTACTCAGATACGCAGTATTTT

d_gene: TRBD2
abundance: -
v_gene: TRBV7-2
j_gene: TRBJ2-3
CDR3aa: CASSEGLGDTDTQYF
CDR3nt: TGTGCCAGCAGCGAGGGACTAGGTGACACAGATACGCAGTATTTT

d_gene: -
abundance: -
v_gene: TRBV10-1
j_gene: TRBJ2-2
CDR3aa: CASGDKGRGDTGELFF
CDR3nt: TGCGCCAGTGGGGACAAGGGGCGAGGTGACACCGGGGAGCTGTTTTTT

d_gene: -
abundance: -
v_gene: TRBV20-1
j_gene: TRBJ2-2
CDR3aa: CSASRSGIGGELFF
CDR3nt: TGCAGTGCTAGTCGGTCAGGGATAGGGGGGGAGCTGTTTTTT

d_gene: -
abundance: -
v_gene: TRBV5-8
j_gene: TRBJ2-5
CDR3aa: CASSLARSGQETQYF
CDR3nt: TGTGCCAGCAGCTTGGCCCGGAGCGGACAAGAGACCCAGTACTTC

d_gene: -
abundance: -
v_gene: TRBV3-1/TRBV3-2
j_gene: TRBJ1-5
CDR3aa: CASSQARGNSNQPQHF
CDR3nt: TGTGCCAGCAGCCAAGCGCGGGGGAATAGCAATCAGCCCCAGCATTTT

d_gene: TRBD2
abundance: -
v_gene: TRBV6-1
j_gene: TRBJ2-1
CDR3aa: CASSEPTSGGLYNEQFF
CDR3nt: TGTGCCAGCAGTGAACCGACTAGCGGGGGTTTGTACAATGAGCAGTTCTTC

d_gene: -
abundance: -
v_gene: TRBV7-9
j_gene: TRBJ1-1
CDR3aa: CASSSRGNTEAFF
CDR3nt: TGTGCCAGCAGCTCACGGGGGAACACTGAAGCTTTCTTT

d_gene: TRBD1
abundance: -
v_gene: TRBV18
j_gene: TRBJ1-4
CDR3aa: CASSQGQGAEKLFF
CDR3nt: TGTGCCAGCTCCCAGGGACAGGGGGCGGAAAAACTGTTTTTT

d_gene: -
abundance: -
v_gene: TRBV5-1
j_gene: TRBJ2-7
CDR3aa: CASSPGQPHLEQYF
CDR3nt: TGCGCCAGCAGCCCAGGACAGCCCCACCTCGAGCAGTACTTC

d_gene: -
abundance: many
v_gene: TRBV30
j_gene: TRBJ1-5
CDR3aa: CAWSTPGFQQPQHF
CDR3nt: TGTGCCTGGAGTACCCCGGGATTCCAACAGCCCCAGCATTTT

d_gene: TRBD1
abundance: -
v_gene: TRBV5-1
j_gene: TRBJ1-2
CDR3aa: CASSLTTGTGGGGYTF
CDR3nt: TGCGCCAGCAGCCTGACTACCGGGACAGGGGGAGGTGGCTACACCTTC

d_gene: TRBD2
abundance: -
v_gene: TRBV11-2
j_gene: TRBJ2-7
CDR3aa: CASSLDAGGYYEQYF
CDR3nt: TGTGCCAGCAGCTTAGACGCGGGGGGGTACTACGAGCAGTACTTC

d_gene: TRBD1
abundance: -
v_gene: TRBV6-4
j_gene: TRBJ2-7
CDR3aa: CASSNPTSGGPPYEQYF
CDR3nt: TGTGCCAGCAGTAATCCTACCTCAGGGGGTCCCCCCTACGAGCAGTACTTC

d_gene: TRBD2
abundance: -
v_gene: TRBV27
j_gene: TRBJ2-7
CDR3aa: CASIGIGRGAYEQYF
CDR3nt: TGTGCCAGCATTGGGATTGGGCGGGGGGCCTACGAGCAGTACTTC

d_gene: -
abundance: few
v_gene: TRBV5-1
j_gene: TRBJ2-2
CDR3aa: CASSLEGLNTGELFF
CDR3nt: TGCGCCAGCAGCTTGGAAGGACTAAACACCGGGGAGCTGTTTTTT

d_gene: TRBD2
abundance: -
v_gene: TRBV20-1
j_gene: TRBJ2-1
CDR3aa: CSASSGGVSNEQFF
CDR3nt: TGCAGTGCTAGTAGCGGGGGGGTATCCAATGAGCAGTTCTTC

d_gene: -
abundance: -
v_gene: TRBV19
j_gene: TRBJ1-4
CDR3aa: CASSPAQGSEKLFF
CDR3nt: TGTGCCAGTAGTCCCGCCCAGGGAAGTGAAAAACTGTTTTTT

d_gene: TRBD1
abundance: -
v_gene: TRBV12-3/TRBV12-4
j_gene: TRBJ2-7
CDR3aa: CASTDRAQYEQYF
CDR3nt: TGTGCCAGCACTGACAGGGCTCAGTACGAGCAGTACTTC

d_gene: TRBD1
abundance: once
v_gene: TRBV7-2
j_gene: TRBJ2-7
CDR3aa: CASSYRQGNYEQYF
CDR3nt: TGTGCCAGCAGCTACAGACAGGGCAACTACGAGCAGTACTTC

d_gene: -
abundance: -
v_gene: TRBV19
j_gene: TRBJ1-2
CDR3aa: CASGTGRANYGYTF
CDR3nt: TGTGCCAGTGGTACAGGGAGGGCTAACTATGGCTACACCTTC

d_gene: TRBD1
abundance: once
v_gene: TRBV24-1
j_gene: TRBJ2-1
CDR3aa: CATSETGTETNEQFF
CDR3nt: TGTGCCACCAGTGAAACCGGGACAGAAACGAATGAGCAGTTCTTC

d_gene: -
abundance: -
v_gene: TRBV10-3
j_gene: TRBJ2-5
CDR3aa: CAISERFAETQYF
CDR3nt: TGTGCCATCAGTGAGCGCTTTGCGGAGACCCAGTACTTC

d_gene: TRBD1
abundance: -
v_gene: TRBV19
j_gene: TRBJ1-3
CDR3aa: CASRETGQGGNTIYF
CDR3nt: TGTGCCAGTAGAGAAACGGGACAGGGAGGAAACACCATATATTTT

d_gene: TRBD1
abundance: -
v_gene: TRBV23-1
j_gene: TRBJ1-2
CDR3aa: CEQGRNGYTF
CDR3nt: TGCGAACAGGGGCGGAATGGCTACACCTTC

d_gene: TRBD1
abundance: -
v_gene: TRBV9
j_gene: TRBJ2-2
CDR3aa: CASSRQGATGELFF
CDR3nt: TGTGCCAGCAGTAGACAGGGGGCGACCGGGGAGCTGTTTTTT

d_gene: -
abundance: once
v_gene: TRBV6-5
j_gene: TRBJ1-1
CDR3aa: CASSYGQITEAFF
CDR3nt: TGTGCCAGCAGTTACGGGCAAATTACTGAAGCTTTCTTT

d_gene: -
abundance: -
v_gene: TRBV21-1
j_gene: TRBJ2-3
CDR3aa: CASSIPGTGKLNTDTQYF
CDR3nt: TGTGCCAGCAGCATCCCCGGGACAGGCAAATTAAACACAGATACGCAGTATTTT

d_gene: -
abundance: -
v_gene: TRBV4-1
j_gene: TRBJ2-7
CDR3aa: CASSAQGTYEQYF
CDR3nt: TGCGCCAGCAGCGCTCAGGGTACCTACGAGCAGTACTTC

d_gene: TRBD1
abundance: -
v_gene: TRBV2
j_gene: TRBJ1-1
CDR3aa: CASSDRGISEAFF
CDR3nt: TGTGCCAGCAGTGACAGGGGGATTTCTGAAGCTTTCTTT

d_gene: TRBD1
abundance: once
v_gene: TRBV5-1
j_gene: TRBJ1-1
CDR3aa: CASSLEGQGATEAFF
CDR3nt: TGCGCCAGCAGCTTGGAGGGACAGGGGGCGACTGAAGCTTTCTTT

d_gene: -
abundance: -
v_gene: TRBV19
j_gene: TRBJ1-2
CDR3aa: CASRDDGEHNYGYTF
CDR3nt: TGTGCCAGTAGGGATGACGGAGAGCATAACTATGGCTACACCTTC

d_gene: TRBD1
abundance: -
v_gene: TRBV5-1
j_gene: TRBJ1-5
CDR3aa: CASSFSGGYDQPQHF
CDR3nt: TGCGCCAGCAGCTTCTCAGGGGGCTATGATCAGCCCCAGCATTTT

d_gene: TRBD1
abundance: few
v_gene: TRBV5-6
j_gene: TRBJ2-1
CDR3aa: CASSLRQTGNEQFF
CDR3nt: TGTGCCAGCAGCTTGCGGCAGACAGGGAATGAGCAGTTCTTC

d_gene: -
abundance: -
v_gene: TRBV9
j_gene: TRBJ2-1
CDR3aa: CASSVAAGGLFF
CDR3nt: TGTGCCAGCAGCGTAGCGGCGGGTGGCCTGTTCTTC

d_gene: TRBD2
abundance: -
v_gene: TRBV15
j_gene: TRBJ2-7
CDR3aa: CATSMGRGRMAEQYF
CDR3nt: TGTGCCACCAGCATGGGGAGGGGCCGGATGGCCGAGCAGTACTTC

d_gene: -
abundance: many
v_gene: TRBV18
j_gene: TRBJ2-2
CDR3aa: CASGREATGELFF
CDR3nt: TGTGCCTCCGGCAGGGAGGCCACCGGGGAGCTGTTTTTT

d_gene: -
abundance: -
v_gene: TRBV21-1
j_gene: TRBJ2-2
CDR3aa: CASSRDSVEHRGAVF
CDR3nt: TGTGCCAGCAGCAGAGACTCCGTGGAACACCGGGGAGCTGTTTTT

d_gene: -
abundance: few
v_gene: TRBV7-2
j_gene: TRBJ2-1
CDR3aa: CASSSQGSSEQFF
CDR3nt: TGTGCCAGCAGCTCGCAGGGTTCCAGTGAGCAGTTCTTC

d_gene: -
abundance: -
v_gene: TRBV10-3
j_gene: TRBJ1-1
CDR3aa: CAISESTGNTEAFF
CDR3nt: TGTGCCATCAGTGAGTCGACGGGGAACACTGAAGCTTTCTTT

d_gene: -
abundance: -
v_gene: TRBV3-1/TRBV3-2
j_gene: TRBJ2-7
CDR3aa: CASSQGAAVKYF
CDR3nt: TGTGCCAGCAGCCAAGGAGCGGCTGTAAAATACTTC

d_gene: TRBD2
abundance: -
v_gene: TRBV4-2
j_gene: TRBJ2-3
CDR3aa: CASSQDLAGGPDTQYF
CDR3nt: TGTGCCAGCAGCCAAGATCTAGCGGGGGGCCCAGATACGCAGTATTTT

d_gene: TRBD1
abundance: -
v_gene: TRBV19
j_gene: TRBJ2-7
CDR3aa: CASSTTTGHEQYF
CDR3nt: TGTGCCAGTAGTACAACGACAGGGCACGAGCAGTACTTC

d_gene: -
abundance: -
v_gene: TRBV6-6
j_gene: TRBJ1-6
CDR3aa: CASSYLDSTTSPLHF
CDR3nt: TGTGCCAGCAGTTACCTGGACAGTACGACTTCACCCCTCCACTTT

d_gene: TRBD1
abundance: -
v_gene: TRBV6-5
j_gene: TRBJ2-7
CDR3aa: CASTLTGSSYEQYF
CDR3nt: TGTGCCAGCACTCTGACAGGGAGCTCCTACGAGCAGTACTTC

d_gene: TRBD2
abundance: many
v_gene: TRBV5-4
j_gene: TRBJ2-3
CDR3aa: CASSSLADSTDTQYF
CDR3nt: TGTGCCAGCAGCTCGCTAGCGGACTCCACAGATACGCAGTATTTT

d_gene: TRBD2
abundance: -
v_gene: TRBV27
j_gene: TRBJ2-1
CDR3aa: CASSFNSGGDWYNEQFF
CDR3nt: TGTGCCAGCAGTTTTAATAGCGGGGGGGACTGGTACAATGAGCAGTTCTTC